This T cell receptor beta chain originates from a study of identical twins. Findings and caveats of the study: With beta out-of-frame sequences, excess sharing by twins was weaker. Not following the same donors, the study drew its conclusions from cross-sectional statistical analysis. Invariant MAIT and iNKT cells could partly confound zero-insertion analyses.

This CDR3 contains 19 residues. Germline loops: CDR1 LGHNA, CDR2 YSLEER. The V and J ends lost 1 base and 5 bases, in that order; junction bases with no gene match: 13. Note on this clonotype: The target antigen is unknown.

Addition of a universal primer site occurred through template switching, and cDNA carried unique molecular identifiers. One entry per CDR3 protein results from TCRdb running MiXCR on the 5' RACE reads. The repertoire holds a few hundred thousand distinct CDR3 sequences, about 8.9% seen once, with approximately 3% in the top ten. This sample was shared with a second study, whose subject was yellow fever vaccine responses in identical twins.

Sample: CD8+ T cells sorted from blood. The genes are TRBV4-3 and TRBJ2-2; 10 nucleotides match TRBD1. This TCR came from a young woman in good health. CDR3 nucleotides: TGCGCCAGCAGCCAAGCTCGATTAGACAGGGGGCTGGAGACCGGGGAGCTGTTTTTT. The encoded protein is CASSQARLDRGLETGELFF.